This section outlines one T cell receptor beta chain sequence together with its context. The source of the sample is a study of control samples from healthy donors and cancer patients. Using immunoSEQ multiplex PCR, the repertoire was profiled, and TCRdb retains in-frame clones only, with some absent. Seen here are about 110,000 clones, approximately 82% observed once, and the top ten hold around 6.4%. The CDR3 totals 16 residues. Germline V gene lookup returns CDR1 LNHNV and CDR2 YYDKDF (reference sequence). The V gene end was trimmed by 2 bases and the J gene end by 10 bases; junction bases not matched to a gene: 10.

The chain carries TRBV15 and TRBJ1-4; 10 bases match TRBD1. Sequencing input: blood. This TCR was sampled from a young man in good health. The chain's CDR3 is CATSRSQTGGFGKLFF. As DNA, the CDR3 is TGTGCCACCAGCAGATCTCAGACAGGGGGCTTTGGAAAACTGTTTTTT.